This T cell receptor beta chain was observed in a study of CD8 T cells in Susac syndrome. In regard to this clonotype: Its antigen is unidentified.

Per the germline V gene, CDR1 is MGHRA and CDR2 is YSYEKL. J was trimmed by 5 bases and V by 1 base; bases with no gene match: 4. CDR3 length equals 15 residues. Points from the study as a whole: Susac-specific public clones numbered around 16 in total CD8+ repertoires (and about five in CD8+ TEMRA repertoires).

Reverse transcription of about 0.5 to 1 ug RNA was carried out with random hexamers. immunoSEQ multiplex PCR amplified TCR beta CDR3 across 54 Vbeta, 13 Jbeta. Using its own MiXCR run on the immunoSEQ multiplex PCR reads, TCRdb lists one record per CDR3 protein. Seen here are under 200,000 distinct CDR3 sequences, about 95% observed once, and the top ten hold about 0.17%. The sequence derives from a human donor with Susac syndrome. Sequenced sample: CD8+ T cells from PBMCs. The chain uses TRBV4-1 and TRBJ1-1; 10 bases agree with TRBD1. The CDR3 protein is CASSQGDRGRTEAFF. The DNA for the CDR3 is TGCGCCAGCAGCCAAGGGGACAGGGGAAGGACTGAAGCTTTCTTT.